The clone carrying this T cell receptor (beta chain) was recorded at least ten times. Antigen: not known. This entry is derived from a study of T cells after yellow fever vaccination. For the study at large: Some fractions had low cell numbers, and these were prepared with SMART-Seq v4 Ultra Low Input.

The CDR3 is 14 amino acids. Germline CDR1 and CDR2: KGHSH and LQKENI. Unmatched junction bases numbered 8, after V lost 6 bases and J lost 4 bases. Study conclusions and caveats: Post-booster reappearance was seen for most primary-vaccination clones (just over 95% CD4, 75% to 90% CD8). Peak timing came faster in the weaker secondary response, day 5 versus 15.

The study made its TCR cDNA through 5'RACE template switching. That step introduced a universal primer site along with UMIs. TCRdb analysed the 5' RACE reads with MiXCR anew, one entry per CDR3 protein. The sample yields roughly 260,000 distinct CDR3 sequences, 13% seen once. The TCR originated in a man aged 25-45 years who received the YFV17D yellow fever vaccine. The chain uses TRBV18 and TRBJ2-7; TRBD2 aligns across 8 bases. This sample comprised CD4+ T cells sorted from PBMCs, obtained 45 days after the yellow fever booster vaccination. CDR3 sequence (DNA): TGTGCCAGCTCGCCCGGACTAGCAGTATACGAGCAGTACTTC. It translates to CASSPGLAVYEQYF.